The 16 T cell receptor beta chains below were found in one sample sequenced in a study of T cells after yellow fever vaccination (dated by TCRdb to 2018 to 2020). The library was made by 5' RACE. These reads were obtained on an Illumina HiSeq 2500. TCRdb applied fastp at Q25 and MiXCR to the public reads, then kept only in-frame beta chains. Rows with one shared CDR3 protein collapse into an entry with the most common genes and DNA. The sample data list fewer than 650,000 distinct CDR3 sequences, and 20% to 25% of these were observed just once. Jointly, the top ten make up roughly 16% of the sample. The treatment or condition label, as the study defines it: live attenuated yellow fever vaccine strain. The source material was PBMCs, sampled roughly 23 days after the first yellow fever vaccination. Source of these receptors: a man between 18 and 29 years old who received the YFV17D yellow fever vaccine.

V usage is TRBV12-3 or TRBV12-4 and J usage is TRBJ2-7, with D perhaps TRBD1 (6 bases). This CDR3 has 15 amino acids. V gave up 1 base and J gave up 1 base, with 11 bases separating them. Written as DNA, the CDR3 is TGTGCCAGCAGTTTAGTCCCAGGGGCATCCTACGAGCAGTACTTC. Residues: CASSLVPGASYEQYF.

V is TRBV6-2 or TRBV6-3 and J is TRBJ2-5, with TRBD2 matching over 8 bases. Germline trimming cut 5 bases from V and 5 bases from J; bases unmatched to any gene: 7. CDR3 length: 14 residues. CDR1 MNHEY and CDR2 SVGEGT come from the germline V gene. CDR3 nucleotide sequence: TGTGCCAGCAGTCTTGTCAAGCGGGGGGAGACCCAGTACTTC. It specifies CASSLVKRGETQYF.

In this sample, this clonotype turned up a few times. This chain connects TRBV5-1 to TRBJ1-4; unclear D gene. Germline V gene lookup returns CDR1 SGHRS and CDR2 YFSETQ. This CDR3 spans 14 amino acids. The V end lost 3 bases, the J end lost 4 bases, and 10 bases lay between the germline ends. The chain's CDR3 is CASSSEGFNEKLFF. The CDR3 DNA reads TGCGCCAGCAGCTCGGAAGGATTTAATGAAAAACTGTTTTTT.

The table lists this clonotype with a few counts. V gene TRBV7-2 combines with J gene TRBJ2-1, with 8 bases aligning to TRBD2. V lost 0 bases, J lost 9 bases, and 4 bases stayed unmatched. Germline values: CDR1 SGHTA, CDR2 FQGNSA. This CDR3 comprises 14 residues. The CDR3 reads CASSLARGVAEQFF. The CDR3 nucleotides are TGTGCCAGCAGCTTAGCGCGGGGGGTGGCTGAGCAGTTCTTC.

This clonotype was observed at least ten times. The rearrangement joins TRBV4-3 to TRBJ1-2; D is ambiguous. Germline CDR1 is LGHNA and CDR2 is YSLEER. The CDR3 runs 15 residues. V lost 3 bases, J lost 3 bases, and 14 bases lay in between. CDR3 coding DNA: TGCGCCAGCAGCCAGTTAAAGGCCTACGACTATGGCTACACCTTC. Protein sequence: CASSQLKAYDYGYTF.

CDR3 sequence (DNA): TGTGCCAGCAGCTTTGACACATACACAGATACGCAGTATTTT. This codes for CASSFDTYTDTQYF. The chain couples TRBV7-2 to TRBJ2-3; D ambiguous. Germline loops: CDR1 SGHTA, CDR2 FQGNSA. This CDR3 region has 14 residues. Trimming left V 3 bases short and J 2 bases short, with 9 bases between.

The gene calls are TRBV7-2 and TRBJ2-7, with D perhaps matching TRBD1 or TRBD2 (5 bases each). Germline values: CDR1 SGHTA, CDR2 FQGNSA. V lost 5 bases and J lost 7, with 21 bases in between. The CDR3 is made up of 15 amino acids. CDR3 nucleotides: TGTGCCAGCAGCGCCTCCGGGACCTCTGCCTCGGAGCAGTACTTC. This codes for CASSASGTSASEQYF.

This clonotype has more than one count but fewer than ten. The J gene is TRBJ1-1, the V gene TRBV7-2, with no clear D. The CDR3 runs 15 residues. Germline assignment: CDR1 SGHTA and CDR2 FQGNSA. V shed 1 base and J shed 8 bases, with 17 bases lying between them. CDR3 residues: CASSLDVQRALEAFF. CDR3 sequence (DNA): TGTGCCAGCAGCTTAGATGTACAACGAGCCCTAGAAGCTTTCTTT.

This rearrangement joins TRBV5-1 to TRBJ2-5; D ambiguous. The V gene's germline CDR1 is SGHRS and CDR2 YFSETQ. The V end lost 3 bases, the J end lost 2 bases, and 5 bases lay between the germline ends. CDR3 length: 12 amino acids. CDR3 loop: CASSSRQETQYF. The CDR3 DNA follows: TGCGCCAGCAGCTCAAGGCAAGAGACCCAGTACTTC.

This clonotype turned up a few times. The CDR3 DNA follows: TGTGCCAGCAGCCCGAGACGTCCGGACAGTACAAACCAGTACTTC. Protein product: CASSPRRPDSTNQYF. The J gene is TRBJ2-4, the V gene TRBV7-9; D may be TRBD1 (6 bases). The germline gives CDR1 SEHNR, CDR2 FQNEAQ (reference sequence). The germline V and J ends were trimmed by 5 bases and 13 bases, with 24 bases remaining between them. This CDR3 region has 15 residues.

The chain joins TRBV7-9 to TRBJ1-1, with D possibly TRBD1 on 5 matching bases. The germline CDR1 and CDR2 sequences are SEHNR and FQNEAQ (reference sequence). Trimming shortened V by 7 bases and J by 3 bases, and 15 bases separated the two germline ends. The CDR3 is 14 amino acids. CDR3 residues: CASIPVGGDTEAFF. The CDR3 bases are TGTGCCAGCATCCCCGTGGGGGGTGACACTGAAGCTTTCTTT.

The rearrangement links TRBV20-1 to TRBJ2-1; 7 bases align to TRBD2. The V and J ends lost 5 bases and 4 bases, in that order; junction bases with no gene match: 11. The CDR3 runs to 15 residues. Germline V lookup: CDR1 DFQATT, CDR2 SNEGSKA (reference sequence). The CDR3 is CSARGRGLPYNEQFF. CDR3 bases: TGCAGTGCTCGTGGGAGGGGCCTTCCTTACAATGAGCAGTTCTTC.

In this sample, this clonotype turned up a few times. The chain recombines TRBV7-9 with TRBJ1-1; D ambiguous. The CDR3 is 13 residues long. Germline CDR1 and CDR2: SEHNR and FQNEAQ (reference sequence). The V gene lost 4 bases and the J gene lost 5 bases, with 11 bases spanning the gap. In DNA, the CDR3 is TGTGCCAGCAGCTACCGGGTCAGGACTGAAGCTTTCTTT. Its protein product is CASSYRVRTEAFF.

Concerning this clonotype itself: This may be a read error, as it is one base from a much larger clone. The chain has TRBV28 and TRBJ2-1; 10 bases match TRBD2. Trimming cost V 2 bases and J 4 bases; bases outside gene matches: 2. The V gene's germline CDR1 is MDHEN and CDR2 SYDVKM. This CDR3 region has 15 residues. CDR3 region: CASSLSGGEYNEQFF. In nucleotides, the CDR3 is TGTGCCAGCAGTTTAAGCGGGGGGGAATACAATGAGCAGTTCTTC.

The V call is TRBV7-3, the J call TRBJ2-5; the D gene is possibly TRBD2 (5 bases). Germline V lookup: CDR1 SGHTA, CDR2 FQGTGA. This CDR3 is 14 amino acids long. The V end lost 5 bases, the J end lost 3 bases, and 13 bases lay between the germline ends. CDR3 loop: CASSRGPIKETQYF. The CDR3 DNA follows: TGTGCCAGCAGCCGGGGTCCTATCAAAGAGACCCAGTACTTC.

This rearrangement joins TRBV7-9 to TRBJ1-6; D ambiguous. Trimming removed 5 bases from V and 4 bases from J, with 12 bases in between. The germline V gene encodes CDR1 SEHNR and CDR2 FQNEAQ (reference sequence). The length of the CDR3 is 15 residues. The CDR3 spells CASSEGPNYNSPLHF. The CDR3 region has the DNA TGTGCCAGCAGCGAAGGGCCGAATTATAATTCACCCCTCCACTTT.